This section outlines one T cell receptor beta chain sequence together with its context. V lost 3 bases to trimming and J lost 4 bases; unmatched junction nucleotides: 7. This CDR3 has 15 amino acids. Germline V gives CDR1 LGHNA, CDR2 YNFKEQ. This specimen comes from a study of cytomegalovirus exposure and HLA in healthy donors. In the study overall: Sequencing of 150 million to 200 million T cells in an earlier analysis found approximately 120 million unique TCR beta sequences. Unique TCRs numbering approximately 81 million, obtained from HLA-typed donors, made up an early data release.

Primers: 60 Vbeta forward and 13 Jbeta reverse. How the authors handled the data: Roughly 11 million of the 75 million to 95 million unique TCR beta chains counted in a later analysis were shared. TCRdb's table, derived via immunoSEQ multiplex PCR, lists solely in-frame clones and lacks some. V, J and clone size were drawn from that table, and D and trimming were deduced from the DNA. The sample holds around 120,000 clones, over 15% seen once. The receptor comes from a woman younger than 35 in good health and CMV-seronegative. The rearrangement joins TRBV4-2 to TRBJ1-1, with TRBD1 identical over 8 bases. The sample taken for sequencing was PBMCs. The CDR3, as DNA: TGTGCCAGCAGCCATGGGGGGGGACAGGTCACTGAAGCTTTCTTT. This codes for CASSHGGGQVTEAFF.